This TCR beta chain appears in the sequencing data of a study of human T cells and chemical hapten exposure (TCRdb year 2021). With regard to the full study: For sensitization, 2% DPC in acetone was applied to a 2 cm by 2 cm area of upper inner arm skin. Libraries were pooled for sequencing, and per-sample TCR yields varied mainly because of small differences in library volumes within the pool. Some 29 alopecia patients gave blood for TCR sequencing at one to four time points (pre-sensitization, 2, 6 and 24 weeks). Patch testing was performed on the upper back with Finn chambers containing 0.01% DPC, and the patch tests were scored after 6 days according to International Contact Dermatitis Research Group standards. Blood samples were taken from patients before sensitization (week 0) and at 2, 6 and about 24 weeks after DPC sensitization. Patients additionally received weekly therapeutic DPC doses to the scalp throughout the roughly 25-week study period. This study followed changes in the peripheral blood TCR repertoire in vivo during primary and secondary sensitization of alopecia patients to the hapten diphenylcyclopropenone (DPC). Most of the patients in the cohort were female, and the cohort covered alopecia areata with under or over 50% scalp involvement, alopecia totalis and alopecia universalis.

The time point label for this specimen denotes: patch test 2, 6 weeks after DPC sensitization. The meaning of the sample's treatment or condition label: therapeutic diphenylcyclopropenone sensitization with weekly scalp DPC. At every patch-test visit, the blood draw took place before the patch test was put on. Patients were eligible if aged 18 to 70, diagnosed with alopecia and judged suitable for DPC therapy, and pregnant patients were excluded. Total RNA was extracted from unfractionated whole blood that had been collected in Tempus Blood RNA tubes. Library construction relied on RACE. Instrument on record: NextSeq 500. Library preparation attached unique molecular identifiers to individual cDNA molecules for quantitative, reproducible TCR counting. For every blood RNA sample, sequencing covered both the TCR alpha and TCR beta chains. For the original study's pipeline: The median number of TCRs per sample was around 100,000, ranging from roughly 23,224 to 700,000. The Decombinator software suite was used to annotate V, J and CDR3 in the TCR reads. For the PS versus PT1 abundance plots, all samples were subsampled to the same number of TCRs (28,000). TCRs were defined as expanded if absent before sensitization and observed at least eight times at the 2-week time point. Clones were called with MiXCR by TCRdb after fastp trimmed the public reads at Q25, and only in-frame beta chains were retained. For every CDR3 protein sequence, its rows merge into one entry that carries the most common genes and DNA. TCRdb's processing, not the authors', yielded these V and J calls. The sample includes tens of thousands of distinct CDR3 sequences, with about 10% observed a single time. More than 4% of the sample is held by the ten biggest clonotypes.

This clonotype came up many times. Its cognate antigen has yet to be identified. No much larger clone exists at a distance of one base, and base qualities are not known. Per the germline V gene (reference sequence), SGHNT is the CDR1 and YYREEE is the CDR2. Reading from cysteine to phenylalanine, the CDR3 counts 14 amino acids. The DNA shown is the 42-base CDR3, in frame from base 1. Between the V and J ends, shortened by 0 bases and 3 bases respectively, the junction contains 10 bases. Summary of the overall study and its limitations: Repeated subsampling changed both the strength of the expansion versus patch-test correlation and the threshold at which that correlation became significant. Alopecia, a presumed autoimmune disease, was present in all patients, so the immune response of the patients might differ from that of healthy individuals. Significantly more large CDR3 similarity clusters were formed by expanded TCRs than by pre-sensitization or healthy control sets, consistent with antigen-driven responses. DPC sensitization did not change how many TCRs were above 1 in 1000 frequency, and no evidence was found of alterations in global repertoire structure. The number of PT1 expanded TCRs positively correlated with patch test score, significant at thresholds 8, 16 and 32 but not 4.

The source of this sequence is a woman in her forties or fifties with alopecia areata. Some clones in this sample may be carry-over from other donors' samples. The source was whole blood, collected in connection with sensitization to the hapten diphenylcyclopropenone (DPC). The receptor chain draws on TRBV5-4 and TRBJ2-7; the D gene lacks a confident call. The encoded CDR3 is CASSLDFSNYEQYF. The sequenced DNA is TGTGCCAGCAGCTTGGACTTTTCGAACTACGAGCAGTACTTC.